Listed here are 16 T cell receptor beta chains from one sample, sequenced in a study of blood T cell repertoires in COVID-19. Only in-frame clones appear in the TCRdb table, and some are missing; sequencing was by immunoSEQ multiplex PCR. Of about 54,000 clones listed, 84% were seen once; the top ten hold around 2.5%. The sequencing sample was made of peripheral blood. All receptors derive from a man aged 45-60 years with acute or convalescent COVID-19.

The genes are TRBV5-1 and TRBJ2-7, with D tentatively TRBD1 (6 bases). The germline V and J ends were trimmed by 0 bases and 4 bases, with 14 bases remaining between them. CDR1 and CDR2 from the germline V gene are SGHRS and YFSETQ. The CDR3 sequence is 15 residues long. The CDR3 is CASSLETGIAYEQYF. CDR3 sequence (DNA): TGCGCCAGCAGCTTGGAAACAGGGATCGCTTACGAGCAGTACTTC.

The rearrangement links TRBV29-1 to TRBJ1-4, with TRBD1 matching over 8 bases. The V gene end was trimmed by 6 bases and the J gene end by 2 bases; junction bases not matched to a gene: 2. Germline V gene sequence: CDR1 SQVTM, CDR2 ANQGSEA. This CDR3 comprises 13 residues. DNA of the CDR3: TGCAGCGTCCGGGACAGGACTAATGAAAAACTGTTTTTT. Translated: CSVRDRTNEKLFF.

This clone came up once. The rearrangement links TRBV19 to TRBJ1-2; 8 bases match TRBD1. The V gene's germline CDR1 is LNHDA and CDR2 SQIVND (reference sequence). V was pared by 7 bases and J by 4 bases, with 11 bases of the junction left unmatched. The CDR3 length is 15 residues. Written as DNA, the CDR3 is TGTGCCAGTACCAAGGATGACAGGGGAATCTATGGCTACACCTTC. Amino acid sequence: CASTKDDRGIYGYTF.

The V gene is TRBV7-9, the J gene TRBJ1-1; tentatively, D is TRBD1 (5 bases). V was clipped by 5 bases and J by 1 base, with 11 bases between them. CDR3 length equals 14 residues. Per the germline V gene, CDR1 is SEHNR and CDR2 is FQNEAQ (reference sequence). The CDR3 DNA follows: TGTGCCAGCAGCATGGGACTAAAGAACACTGAAGCTTTCTTT. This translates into CASSMGLKNTEAFF.

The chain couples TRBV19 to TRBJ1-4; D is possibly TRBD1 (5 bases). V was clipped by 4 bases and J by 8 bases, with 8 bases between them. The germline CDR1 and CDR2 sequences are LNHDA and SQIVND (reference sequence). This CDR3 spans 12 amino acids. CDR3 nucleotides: TGTGCCAGTAGTACAGGGTTAGAAAAACTGTTTTTT. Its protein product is CASSTGLEKLFF.

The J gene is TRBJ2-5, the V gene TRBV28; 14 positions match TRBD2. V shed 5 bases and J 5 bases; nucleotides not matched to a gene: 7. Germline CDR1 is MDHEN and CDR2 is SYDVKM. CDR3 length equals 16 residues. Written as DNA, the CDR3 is TGTGCCAGCAGTACTCGACTAGCGGGAGGGAGTGAGACCCAGTACTTC. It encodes CASSTRLAGGSETQYF.

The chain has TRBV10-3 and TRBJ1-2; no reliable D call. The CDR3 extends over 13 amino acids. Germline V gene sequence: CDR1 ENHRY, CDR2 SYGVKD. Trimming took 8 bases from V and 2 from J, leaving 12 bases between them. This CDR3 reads CAIGAGANYGYTF. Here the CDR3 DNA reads TGTGCCATCGGCGCGGGTGCCAACTATGGCTACACCTTC.

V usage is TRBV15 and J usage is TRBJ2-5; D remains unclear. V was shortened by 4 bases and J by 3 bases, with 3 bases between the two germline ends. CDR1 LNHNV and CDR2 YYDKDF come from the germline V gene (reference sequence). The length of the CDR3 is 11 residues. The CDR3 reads CATSIEETQYF. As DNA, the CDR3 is TGTGCCACCAGCATCGAAGAGACCCAGTACTTC.

As DNA, the CDR3 is TGTGCCAGCAGTGACATCACTAGCGGGAAAATCTACGAGCAGTACTTC. It translates to CASSDITSGKIYEQYF. The chain has TRBV6-4 and TRBJ2-7; TRBD2 aligns across 10 bases. J gave up 3 bases and V 2 bases, and 7 bases lay outside the gene matches. CDR1 is MRHNA and CDR2 is SNTAGT in the germline V gene. The CDR3 is 16 amino acids.

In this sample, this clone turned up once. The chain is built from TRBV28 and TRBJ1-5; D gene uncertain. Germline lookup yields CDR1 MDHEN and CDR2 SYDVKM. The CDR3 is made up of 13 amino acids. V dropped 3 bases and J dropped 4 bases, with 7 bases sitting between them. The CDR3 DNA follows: TGTGCCAGCAGTTTTGAGGAGAATCAGCCCCAGCATTTT. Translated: CASSFEENQPQHF.

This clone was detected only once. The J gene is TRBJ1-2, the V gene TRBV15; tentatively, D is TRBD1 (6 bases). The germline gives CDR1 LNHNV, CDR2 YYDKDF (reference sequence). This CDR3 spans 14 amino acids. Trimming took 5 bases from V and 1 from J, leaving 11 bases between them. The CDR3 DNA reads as TGTGCCACCAGCCCGACAGGAGGTAACTATGGCTACACCTTC. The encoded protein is CATSPTGGNYGYTF.

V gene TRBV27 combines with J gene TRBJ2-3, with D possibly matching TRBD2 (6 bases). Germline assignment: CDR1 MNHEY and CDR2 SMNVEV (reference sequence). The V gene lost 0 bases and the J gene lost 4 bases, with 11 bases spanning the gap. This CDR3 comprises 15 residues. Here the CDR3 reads CASSLSPGEADTQYF. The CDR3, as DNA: TGTGCCAGCAGTTTATCTCCCGGGGAGGCAGATACGCAGTATTTT.

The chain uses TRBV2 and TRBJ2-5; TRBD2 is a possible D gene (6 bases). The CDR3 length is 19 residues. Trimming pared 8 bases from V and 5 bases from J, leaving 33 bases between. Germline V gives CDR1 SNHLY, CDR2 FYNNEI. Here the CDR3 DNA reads TGTGCCAGCTGTGTGGGGCGCGGATGCGGGTGGGCCCGGGGGGAGACCCAGTACTTC. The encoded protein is CASCVGRGCGWARGETQYF.

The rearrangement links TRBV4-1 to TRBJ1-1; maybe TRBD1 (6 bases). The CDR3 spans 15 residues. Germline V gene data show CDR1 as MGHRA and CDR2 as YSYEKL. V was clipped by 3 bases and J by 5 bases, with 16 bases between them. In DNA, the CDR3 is TGCGCCAGCAGCCAGGACCCCAGGGGTGGGACTGAAGCTTTCTTT. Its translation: CASSQDPRGGTEAFF.

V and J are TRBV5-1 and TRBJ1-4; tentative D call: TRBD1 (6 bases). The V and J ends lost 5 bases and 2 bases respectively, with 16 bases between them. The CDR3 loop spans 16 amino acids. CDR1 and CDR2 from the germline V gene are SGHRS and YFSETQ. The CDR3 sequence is CASRGPGVGTNEKLFF. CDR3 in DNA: TGCGCCAGCAGAGGGCCAGGGGTAGGGACTAATGAAAAACTGTTTTTT.

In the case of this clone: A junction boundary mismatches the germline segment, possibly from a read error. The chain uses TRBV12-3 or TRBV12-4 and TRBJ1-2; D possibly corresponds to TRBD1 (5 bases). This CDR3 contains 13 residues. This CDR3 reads CASSLLDTYDYTF. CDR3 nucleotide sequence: TGTGCCAGCAGTTTGTTGGACACCTATGACTACACCTTC.